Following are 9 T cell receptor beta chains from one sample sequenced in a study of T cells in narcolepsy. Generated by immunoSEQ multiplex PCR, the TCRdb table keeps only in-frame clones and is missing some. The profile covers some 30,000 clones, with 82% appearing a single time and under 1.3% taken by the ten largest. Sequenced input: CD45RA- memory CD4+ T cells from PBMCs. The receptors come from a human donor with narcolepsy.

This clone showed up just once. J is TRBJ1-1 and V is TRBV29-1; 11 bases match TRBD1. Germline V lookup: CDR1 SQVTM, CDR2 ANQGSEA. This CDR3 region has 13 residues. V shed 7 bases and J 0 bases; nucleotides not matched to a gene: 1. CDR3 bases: TGCAGCGCGGACAGGGGGCTGAACACTGAAGCTTTCTTT. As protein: CSADRGLNTEAFF.

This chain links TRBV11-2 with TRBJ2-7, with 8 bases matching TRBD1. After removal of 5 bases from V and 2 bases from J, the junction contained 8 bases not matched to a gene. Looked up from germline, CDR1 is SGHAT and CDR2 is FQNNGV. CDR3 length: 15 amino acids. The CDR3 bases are TGTGCCAGCAGCCGGCGGACAGGGACGACCTACGAGCAGTACTTC. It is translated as CASSRRTGTTYEQYF.

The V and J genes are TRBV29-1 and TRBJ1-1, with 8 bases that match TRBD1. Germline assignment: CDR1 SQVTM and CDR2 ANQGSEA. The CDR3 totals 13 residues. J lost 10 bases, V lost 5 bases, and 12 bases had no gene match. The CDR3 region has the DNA TGCAGCGTTAGGAACGAACCCGACAGGGGAGCTTTCTTT. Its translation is CSVRNEPDRGAFF.

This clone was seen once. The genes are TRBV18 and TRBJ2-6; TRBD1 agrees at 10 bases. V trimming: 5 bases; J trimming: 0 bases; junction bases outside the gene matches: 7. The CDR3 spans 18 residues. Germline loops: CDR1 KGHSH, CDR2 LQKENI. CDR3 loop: CASSFGQGESSGANVLTF. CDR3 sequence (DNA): TGTGCCAGCTCATTCGGACAGGGGGAAAGCTCTGGGGCCAACGTCCTGACTTTC.

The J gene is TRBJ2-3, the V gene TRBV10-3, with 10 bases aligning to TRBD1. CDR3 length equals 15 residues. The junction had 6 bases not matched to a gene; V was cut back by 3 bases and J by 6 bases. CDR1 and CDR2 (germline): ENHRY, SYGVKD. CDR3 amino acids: CAISDAGTGVDTQYF. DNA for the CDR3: TGTGCCATCAGTGACGCCGGGACAGGGGTTGATACGCAGTATTTT.

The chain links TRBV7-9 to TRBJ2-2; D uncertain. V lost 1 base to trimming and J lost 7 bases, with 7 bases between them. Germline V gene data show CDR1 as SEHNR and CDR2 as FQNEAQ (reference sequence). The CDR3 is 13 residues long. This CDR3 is CASSLDFRGELFF. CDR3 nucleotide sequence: TGTGCCAGCAGCTTAGATTTCCGCGGGGAGCTGTTTTTT.

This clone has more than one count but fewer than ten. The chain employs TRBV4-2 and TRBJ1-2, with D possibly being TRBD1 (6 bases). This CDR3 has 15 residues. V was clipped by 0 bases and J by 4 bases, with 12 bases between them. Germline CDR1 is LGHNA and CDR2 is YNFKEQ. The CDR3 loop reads CASSQDYRVVYGYTF. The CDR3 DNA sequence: TGTGCCAGCAGCCAAGATTACAGGGTCGTCTATGGCTACACCTTC.

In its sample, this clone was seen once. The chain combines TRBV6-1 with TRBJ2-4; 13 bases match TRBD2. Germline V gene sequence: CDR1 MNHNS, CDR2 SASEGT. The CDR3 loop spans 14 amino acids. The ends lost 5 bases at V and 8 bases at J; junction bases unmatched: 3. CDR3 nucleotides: TGTGCCAGCAGTAAACTAGCGGGAGGGGACATTCAGTACTTC. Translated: CASSKLAGGDIQYF.

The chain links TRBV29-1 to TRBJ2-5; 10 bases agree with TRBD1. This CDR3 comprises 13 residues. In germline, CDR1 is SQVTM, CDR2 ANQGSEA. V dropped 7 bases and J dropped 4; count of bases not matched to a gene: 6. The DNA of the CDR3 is TGCAGCGCCCTGGGACAGGGGTTAGAGACCCAGTACTTC. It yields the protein CSALGQGLETQYF.